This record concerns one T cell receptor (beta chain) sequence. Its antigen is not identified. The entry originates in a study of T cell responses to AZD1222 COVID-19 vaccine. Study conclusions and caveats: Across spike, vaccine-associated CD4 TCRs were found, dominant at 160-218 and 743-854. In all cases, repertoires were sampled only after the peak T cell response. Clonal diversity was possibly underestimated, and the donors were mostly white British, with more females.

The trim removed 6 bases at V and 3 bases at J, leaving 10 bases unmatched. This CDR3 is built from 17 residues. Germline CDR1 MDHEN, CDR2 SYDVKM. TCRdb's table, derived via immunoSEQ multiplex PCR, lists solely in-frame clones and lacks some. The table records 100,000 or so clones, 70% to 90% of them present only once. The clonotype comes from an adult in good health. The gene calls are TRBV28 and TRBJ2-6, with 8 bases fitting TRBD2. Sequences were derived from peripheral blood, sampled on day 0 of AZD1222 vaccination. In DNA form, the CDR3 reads TGTGCCAGCAGCCCCAACGGGCGGGAGGTTGGGGCCAACGTCCTGACTTTC. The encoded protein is CASSPNGREVGANVLTF.